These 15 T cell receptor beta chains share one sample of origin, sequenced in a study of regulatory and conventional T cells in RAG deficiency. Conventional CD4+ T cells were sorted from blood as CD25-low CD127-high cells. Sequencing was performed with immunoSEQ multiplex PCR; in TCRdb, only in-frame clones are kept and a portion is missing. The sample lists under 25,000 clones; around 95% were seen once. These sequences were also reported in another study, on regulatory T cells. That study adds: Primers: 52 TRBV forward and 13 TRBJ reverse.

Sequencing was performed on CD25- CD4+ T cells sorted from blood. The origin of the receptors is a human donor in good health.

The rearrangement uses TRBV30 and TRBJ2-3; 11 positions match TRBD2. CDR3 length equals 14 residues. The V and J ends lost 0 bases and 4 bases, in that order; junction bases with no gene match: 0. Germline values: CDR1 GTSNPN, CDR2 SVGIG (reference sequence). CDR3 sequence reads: CAWSVLAGADTQYF. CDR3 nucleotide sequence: TGTGCCTGGAGTGTACTAGCGGGGGCAGATACGCAGTATTTT.

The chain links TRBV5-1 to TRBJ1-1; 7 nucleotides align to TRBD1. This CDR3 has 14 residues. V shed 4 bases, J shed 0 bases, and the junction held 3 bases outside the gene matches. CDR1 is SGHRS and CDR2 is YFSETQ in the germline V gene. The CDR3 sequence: CASSPGTVNTEAFF. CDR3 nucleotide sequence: TGCGCCAGCAGCCCCGGGACAGTGAACACTGAAGCTTTCTTT. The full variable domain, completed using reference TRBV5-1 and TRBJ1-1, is KAGVTQTPRYLIKTRGQQVTLSCSPISGHRSVSWYQQTPGQGLQFLFEYFSETQRNKGNFPGRFSGRQFSNSRSEMNVSTLELGDSALYLCASSPGTVNTEAFFGQGTRLTVV.

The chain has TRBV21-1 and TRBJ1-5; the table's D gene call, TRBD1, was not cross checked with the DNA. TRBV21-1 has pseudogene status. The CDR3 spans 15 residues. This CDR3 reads CASNFGQASNQPQHF. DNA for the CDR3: TGTGCCAGCAACTTCGGACAGGCGAGCAATCAGCCCCAGCATTTT.

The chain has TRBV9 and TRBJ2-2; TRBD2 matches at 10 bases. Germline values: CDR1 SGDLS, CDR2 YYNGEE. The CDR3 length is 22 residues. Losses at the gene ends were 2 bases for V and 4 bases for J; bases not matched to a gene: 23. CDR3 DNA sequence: TGTGCCAGCAGCGTCACTCTGACGATGGGAGCGGGGGGGCCCATGGGCACCGGGGAGCTGTTTTTT. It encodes CASSVTLTMGAGGPMGTGELFF. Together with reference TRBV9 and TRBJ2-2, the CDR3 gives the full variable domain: DSGVTQTPKHLITATGQRVTLRCSPRSGDLSVYWYQQSLDQGLQFLIQYYNGEERAKGNILERFSAQQFPDLHSELNLSSLELGDSALYFCASSVTLTMGAGGPMGTGELFFGEGSRLTVL.

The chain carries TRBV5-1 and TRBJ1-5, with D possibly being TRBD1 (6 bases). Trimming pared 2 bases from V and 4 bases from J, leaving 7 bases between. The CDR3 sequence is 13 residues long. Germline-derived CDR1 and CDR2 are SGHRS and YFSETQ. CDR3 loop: CASSFDRNQPQHF. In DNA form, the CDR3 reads TGCGCCAGCAGCTTTGACAGGAATCAGCCCCAGCATTTT.

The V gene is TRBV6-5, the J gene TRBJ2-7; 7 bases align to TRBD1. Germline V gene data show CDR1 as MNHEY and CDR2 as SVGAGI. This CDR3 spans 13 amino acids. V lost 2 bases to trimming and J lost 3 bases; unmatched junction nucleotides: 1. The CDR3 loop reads CASSYRTGYEQYF. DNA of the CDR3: TGTGCCAGCAGTTACCGGACAGGCTACGAGCAGTACTTC.

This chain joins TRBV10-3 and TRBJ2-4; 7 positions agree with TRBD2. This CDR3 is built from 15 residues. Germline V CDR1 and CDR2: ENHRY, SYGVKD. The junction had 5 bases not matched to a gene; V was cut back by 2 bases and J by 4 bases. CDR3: CAISEGVAGKNIQYF. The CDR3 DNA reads TGTGCCATCAGTGAGGGGGTAGCGGGTAAAAACATTCAGTACTTC.

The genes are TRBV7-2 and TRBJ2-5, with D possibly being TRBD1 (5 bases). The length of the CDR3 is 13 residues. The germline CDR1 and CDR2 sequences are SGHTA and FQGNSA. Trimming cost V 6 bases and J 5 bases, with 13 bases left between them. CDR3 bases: TGTGCCAGCAGTTCAGGGATCGGGGAGACCCAGTACTTC. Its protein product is CASSSGIGETQYF.

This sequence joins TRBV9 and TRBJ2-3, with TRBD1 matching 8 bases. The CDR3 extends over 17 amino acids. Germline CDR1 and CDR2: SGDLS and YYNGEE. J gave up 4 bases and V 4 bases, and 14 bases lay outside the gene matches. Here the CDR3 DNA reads TGTGCCAGCAGCTCGGCAAATGGACAGGGAAGAGCAGATACGCAGTATTTT. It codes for CASSSANGQGRADTQYF.

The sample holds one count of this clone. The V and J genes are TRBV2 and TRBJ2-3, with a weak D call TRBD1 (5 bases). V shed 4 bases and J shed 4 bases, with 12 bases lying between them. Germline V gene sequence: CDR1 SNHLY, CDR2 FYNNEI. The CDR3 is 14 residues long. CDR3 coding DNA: TGTGCCAGCAGTGTTGGACAAGTATCAGATACGCAGTATTTT. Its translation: CASSVGQVSDTQYF.

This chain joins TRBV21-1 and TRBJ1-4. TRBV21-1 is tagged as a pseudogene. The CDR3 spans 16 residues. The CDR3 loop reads CASSKAGRSGNEKLFF. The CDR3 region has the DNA TGTGCCAGCAGCAAAGCAGGGAGGAGCGGGAATGAAAAACTGTTTTTT.

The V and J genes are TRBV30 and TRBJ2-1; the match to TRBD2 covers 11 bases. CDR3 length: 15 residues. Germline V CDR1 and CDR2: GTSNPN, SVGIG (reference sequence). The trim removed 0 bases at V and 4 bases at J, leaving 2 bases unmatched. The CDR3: CAWSVLAGVYNEQFF. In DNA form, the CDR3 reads TGTGCCTGGAGTGTACTAGCGGGGGTGTACAATGAGCAGTTCTTC.

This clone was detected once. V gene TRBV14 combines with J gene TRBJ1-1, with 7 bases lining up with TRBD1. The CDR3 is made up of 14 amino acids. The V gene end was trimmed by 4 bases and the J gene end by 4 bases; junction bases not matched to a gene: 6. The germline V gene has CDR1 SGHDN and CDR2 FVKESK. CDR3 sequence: CASSRQGGLTEAFF. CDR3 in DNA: TGTGCCAGCAGCCGGCAGGGGGGACTCACTGAAGCTTTCTTT.

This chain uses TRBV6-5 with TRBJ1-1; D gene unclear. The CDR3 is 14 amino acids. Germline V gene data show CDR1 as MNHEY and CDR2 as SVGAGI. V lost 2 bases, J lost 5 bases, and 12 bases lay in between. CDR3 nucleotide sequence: TGTGCCAGCAGTTACAGCGCCGGGTGGACTGAAGCTTTCTTT. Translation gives CASSYSAGWTEAFF.

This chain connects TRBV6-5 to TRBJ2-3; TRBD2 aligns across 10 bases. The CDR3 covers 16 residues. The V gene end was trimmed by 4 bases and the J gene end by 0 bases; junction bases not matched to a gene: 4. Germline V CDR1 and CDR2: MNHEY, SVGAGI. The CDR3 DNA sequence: TGTGCCAGCAGTTCCCTTAGCGGGGGGAGCACAGATACGCAGTATTTT. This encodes CASSSLSGGSTDTQYF.